This T cell receptor beta chain was retrieved from a study of sequential checkpoint blockade in melanoma. The wider study: Both treatment sequences were followed by maintenance nivolumab.

V lost 0 bases to trimming and J lost 4 bases; unmatched junction nucleotides: 3. Germline CDR1 is LGHNA and CDR2 is YSLEER. The CDR3 length is 16 residues. As for treatment: randomized to nivolumab then ipilimumab (arm A) or the reverse (arm B). No patient had prior DNA-damaging chemotherapy. From thawed PBMCs, live CD3+CD8+ cells negative for CD19 and CD56 were sorted. The method was immunoSEQ multiplex PCR; TCRdb's version includes in-frame clones alone and lacks a portion of them. The table has 9,500 to 15,000 clones, just under 85% seen once. The receptor was derived from a human donor with melanoma. This chain uses TRBV4-3 with TRBJ2-5, with TRBD1 matching 12 bases. This material consisted of CD8+ T cells sorted from blood (inferred from file names), taken from a patient given nivolumab and ipilimumab in sequence. This CDR3 reads CASSQDLGQGAETQYF. Written as DNA, the CDR3 is TGCGCCAGCAGCCAAGATTTGGGACAGGGGGCAGAGACCCAGTACTTC.